These T cell receptor beta chains were read from a single sample in a study of T cells after yellow fever vaccination. TCRdb redid the calling of the 5' RACE reads with MiXCR, one entry per CDR3 protein. The sample holds roughly 300,000 distinct CDR3 sequences; 6.8% are singletons and the top ten take roughly a sixth. The sequencing here drew on PBMCs, taken roughly 46 days after the first yellow fever vaccination. The receptors were sampled from a man aged 18 to 35 who received the YFV17D yellow fever vaccine. Both conserved end residues are part of each CDR3. Fields, in order: V gene, D gene, clone size, J gene, CDR3 DNA, CDR3 protein. The D gene is left open where the match is weak. Not all rows give a size; the values are once, few, many and, for expanded clones, a class.

V: TRBV28; D: NA; size: few; J: TRBJ1-2; DNA: TGTGCCAGCAACGGGGCGGAATCTAACTATGGCTACACCTTC; CDR3: CASNGAESNYGYTF
V: TRBV12-3/TRBV12-4; D: NA; size: few; J: TRBJ2-3; DNA: TGTGCCAGCAGTTTACCAATGGACCGGCGTCTATCGGGCACAGATACGCAGTATTTT; CDR3: CASSLPMDRRLSGTDTQYF
V: TRBV27; D: NA; size: NA; J: TRBJ1-1; DNA: TGTGCCAGCAGCAAAAACATGAACACTGAAGCTTTCTTT; CDR3: CASSKNMNTEAFF
V: TRBV5-1; D: NA; size: NA; J: TRBJ2-7; DNA: TGCGCCAGCAGCTGGGTGACGGGATCCTATAACGAGCAGTACTTC; CDR3: CASSWVTGSYNEQYF
V: TRBV7-9; D: NA; size: few; J: TRBJ2-3; DNA: TGTGCCAGCAGCCCACAGACACTCCGGGGGCCCACAGATACGCAGTATTTT; CDR3: CASSPQTLRGPTDTQYF
V: TRBV18; D: NA; size: few; J: TRBJ2-6; DNA: TGTGCCAGCTCGCCGACAGTTTACCTCTCTGGGGCCAACGTCCTGACTTTC; CDR3: CASSPTVYLSGANVLTF
V: TRBV27; D: NA; size: NA; J: TRBJ2-3; DNA: TGTGCCAGCAAAAGGCTCGAGACAACTAGCACAGATACGCAGTATTTT; CDR3: CASKRLETTSTDTQYF
V: TRBV20-1; D: TRBD2; size: NA; J: TRBJ2-1; DNA: TGCAGTGCTCCTCGAGCGGGGGAAAATGAGCAGTTCTTC; CDR3: CSAPRAGENEQFF
V: TRBV7-3; D: NA; size: NA; J: TRBJ2-7; DNA: TGTGCCAGCAGCTTACGTGGGGCGAGCTCCTACGAGCAGTACTTC; CDR3: CASSLRGASSYEQYF
V: TRBV15; D: NA; size: NA; J: TRBJ2-2; DNA: TGTGCCACCAGCAGAGAGGCGGTCATAAACACCGGGGAGCTGTTTTTT; CDR3: CATSREAVINTGELFF
V: TRBV3-1; D: TRBD1; size: few; J: TRBJ1-2; DNA: TGTGCCAGCAGCCAAACAGGGGGTAATAACTATGGCTACACCTTC; CDR3: CASSQTGGNNYGYTF
V: TRBV3-1; D: NA; size: many; J: TRBJ1-6; DNA: TGTGCCAGCAGCCAAGATCGGAGTTCACCCCTCCACTTT; CDR3: CASSQDRSSPLHF
V: TRBV10-3; D: TRBD2; size: few; J: TRBJ2-1; DNA: TGTGCCATCAGTGAGTCCCAGCGGGGGCCTGACTACAATGAGCAGTTCTTC; CDR3: CAISESQRGPDYNEQFF
V: TRBV7-2; D: NA; size: few; J: TRBJ1-1; DNA: TGTGCCAGCAGCTTAGAAGGGGTTCCGGACACTGAAGCTTTCTTT; CDR3: CASSLEGVPDTEAFF
V: TRBV5-1; D: TRBD2; size: many; J: TRBJ2-5; DNA: TGCGCCAGCAGCTTCGGACTAGCGGGGTTCCAAGAGACCCAGTACTTC; CDR3: CASSFGLAGFQETQYF
V: TRBV6-5; D: TRBD2; size: few; J: TRBJ2-1; DNA: TGTGCCAGCAGTTACCTTTCGGCTAGCGGGGGGACGTACAATGAGCAGTTCTTC; CDR3: CASSYLSASGGTYNEQFF
V: TRBV19; D: NA; size: few; J: TRBJ2-2; DNA: TGTGCCAGTAGTTTTAGAGCTAGCCGGAACACCGGGGAGCTGTTTTTT; CDR3: CASSFRASRNTGELFF
V: TRBV12-3/TRBV12-4; D: TRBD1; size: few; J: TRBJ1-2; DNA: TGTGCCAGCAGGGATTCCGGGACAGGGTACGGCTACACCTTC; CDR3: CASRDSGTGYGYTF
V: TRBV7-2; D: TRBD1; size: many; J: TRBJ2-3; DNA: TGTGCCAGCAGCCCCCTAGGGGGCCAGACTAGCACAGATACGCAGTATTTT; CDR3: CASSPLGGQTSTDTQYF
V: TRBV5-1; D: NA; size: NA; J: TRBJ2-3; DNA: TGCGCCAGCAGCTTGGTGGGACACAACACAGATACGCAGTATTTT; CDR3: CASSLVGHNTDTQYF
V: TRBV11-2; D: NA; size: NA; J: TRBJ2-1; DNA: TGTGCCAGCAGCTTGGAAACAGGACTTTTTAGCTCCTACAATGAGCAGTTCTTC; CDR3: CASSLETGLFSSYNEQFF
V: TRBV19; D: TRBD1; size: NA; J: TRBJ2-5; DNA: TGTGCCAGTAGTATAGTTGACAGGGTGAAGACCCAGTACTTC; CDR3: CASSIVDRVKTQYF
V: TRBV3-1; D: NA; size: many; J: TRBJ1-4; DNA: TGTGCCAGCAGCCAAGGAAGCAAAGGAGAAAAACTGTTTTTT; CDR3: CASSQGSKGEKLFF
V: TRBV7-6; D: TRBD2; size: NA; J: TRBJ2-3; DNA: TGTGCCAGCAGCTTAGCGGTGGAGCTAGCGGGGGGCACAGATACGCAGTATTTT; CDR3: CASSLAVELAGGTDTQYF
V: TRBV9; D: TRBD1; size: NA; J: TRBJ2-7; DNA: TGTGCCAGCAGCCCCCGGACAGGCGGCCGGGAGCAGTACTTC; CDR3: CASSPRTGGREQYF
V: TRBV5-1; D: NA; size: many; J: TRBJ2-3; DNA: TGCGCCAGCAGCTTTACAGGAACAGATACGCAGTATTTT; CDR3: CASSFTGTDTQYF
V: TRBV6-5; D: NA; size: few; J: TRBJ1-4; DNA: TGTGCCAGCAGTTACTGGGCAGGTCAAGGAGAAAAACTGTTTTTT; CDR3: CASSYWAGQGEKLFF
V: TRBV11-2; D: NA; size: NA; J: TRBJ2-1; DNA: TGTGCCAGCAGCTTAGAAGCGGCGGTGGATGGCAATGAGCAGTTCTTC; CDR3: CASSLEAAVDGNEQFF
V: TRBV19; D: NA; size: NA; J: TRBJ1-3; DNA: TGTGCCAGTAATGATCGAAAAGGAGGCTATTCTGGAAACACCATATATTTT; CDR3: CASNDRKGGYSGNTIYF
V: TRBV29-1; D: NA; size: many; J: TRBJ2-1; DNA: TGCAGCGTTGAGGGGTCGGGAGAGCAGTTCTTC; CDR3: CSVEGSGEQFF
V: TRBV5-8; D: NA; size: NA; J: TRBJ1-1; DNA: TGTGCCAGCAGCTTGGGAGGCGGGATGGGGACTGAAGCTTTCTTT; CDR3: CASSLGGGMGTEAFF
V: TRBV7-8; D: TRBD2; size: few; J: TRBJ2-1; DNA: TGTGCCAGCAGCTTAGGACTAGCGGGCGAACCCCTCTCCTACAATGAGCAGTTCTTC; CDR3: CASSLGLAGEPLSYNEQFF
V: TRBV4-3; D: NA; size: few; J: TRBJ1-6; DNA: TGCGCCAGCAGCCAAGACCAGGACTACCCCCCCCTCCACTTT; CDR3: CASSQDQDYPPLHF
V: TRBV7-2; D: NA; size: few; J: TRBJ2-6; DNA: TGTGCCAGCAGCTTATCCCACACTTTCTCTGGGGCCAACGTCCTGACTTTC; CDR3: CASSLSHTFSGANVLTF
V: TRBV20-1; D: NA; size: few; J: TRBJ1-6; DNA: TGCAGTGCGTGGGTGGGATCTAGTTCACCCCTCCACTTT; CDR3: CSAWVGSSSPLHF
V: TRBV12-3/TRBV12-4; D: NA; size: NA; J: TRBJ1-1; DNA: TGTGCCAGCAGTTTTTTATATACTGAAGCTTTCTTT; CDR3: CASSFLYTEAFF
V: TRBV2; D: TRBD1; size: few; J: TRBJ1-1; DNA: TGTGCCAGCAGCTCGACAGGGAGAGAGACTGAAGCTTTCTTT; CDR3: CASSSTGRETEAFF
V: TRBV5-1; D: TRBD2; size: few; J: TRBJ2-5; DNA: TGCGCCAGCAGCCCTAAAGGGACTAGCGGGGGTGGAGAGACCCAGTACTTC; CDR3: CASSPKGTSGGGETQYF
V: TRBV29-1; D: NA; size: many; J: TRBJ1-4; DNA: TGCAGCGTTTCCCTTTGGGGTTCGAATGAAAAACTGTTTTTT; CDR3: CSVSLWGSNEKLFF
V: TRBV20-1; D: TRBD1; size: many; J: TRBJ2-5; DNA: TGCAGTCACACAGGGGGCTATGAGACCCAGTACTTC; CDR3: CSHTGGYETQYF
V: TRBV6-1; D: NA; size: few; J: TRBJ2-3; DNA: TGTGCCAGCAGTGAAAGGGGGCTCAGCGGGGGCCTCAGCACAGATACGCAGTATTTT; CDR3: CASSERGLSGGLSTDTQYF
V: TRBV7-2; D: NA; size: few; J: TRBJ1-5; DNA: TGTGCCAGCAGCTTAGTATCTGGGGGTAGACAGCCCCAGCATTTT; CDR3: CASSLVSGGRQPQHF
V: TRBV20-1; D: NA; size: NA; J: TRBJ2-7; DNA: TGCAGTGCTTCAGGAAACTACGAGCAGTACTTC; CDR3: CSASGNYEQYF
V: TRBV12-3/TRBV12-4; D: TRBD1; size: few; J: TRBJ1-1; DNA: TGTGCCAGCATTCCCCTGACAGGGGGCAGAGGAGCGAACACTGAAGCTTTCTTT; CDR3: CASIPLTGGRGANTEAFF